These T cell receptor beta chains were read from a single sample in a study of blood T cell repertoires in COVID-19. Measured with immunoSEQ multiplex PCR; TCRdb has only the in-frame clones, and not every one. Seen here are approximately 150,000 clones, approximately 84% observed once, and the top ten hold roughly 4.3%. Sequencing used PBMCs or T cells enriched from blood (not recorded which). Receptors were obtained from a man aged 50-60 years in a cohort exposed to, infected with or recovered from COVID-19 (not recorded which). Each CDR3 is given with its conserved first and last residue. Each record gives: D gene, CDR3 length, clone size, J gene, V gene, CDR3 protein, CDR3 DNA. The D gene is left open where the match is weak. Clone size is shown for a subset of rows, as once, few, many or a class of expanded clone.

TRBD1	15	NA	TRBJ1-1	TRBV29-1	CSVVPGGRIATEAFF	TGCAGCGTTGTGCCAGGGGGACGCATAGCAACTGAAGCTTTCTTT
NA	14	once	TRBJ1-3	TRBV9	CASSPVLSGNTIYF	TGTGCCAGCAGCCCTGTTCTCTCTGGAAACACCATATATTTT
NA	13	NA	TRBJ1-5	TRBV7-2	CASSLGGGQPQHF	TGTGCCAGCAGCTTAGGGGGGGGTCAGCCCCAGCATTTT
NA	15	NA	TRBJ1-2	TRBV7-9	CASSLGQGNSYGYTF	TGTGCCAGCAGCTTGGGGCAGGGGAACTCCTATGGCTACACCTTC
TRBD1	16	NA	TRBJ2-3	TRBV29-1	CSVGGFGQGVTDTQYF	TGCAGCGTTGGTGGTTTTGGACAGGGGGTAACAGATACGCAGTATTTT
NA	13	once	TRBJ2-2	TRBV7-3	CASSPRQDGELFF	TGTGCCAGCAGCCCTCGACAGGACGGGGAGCTGTTTTTT
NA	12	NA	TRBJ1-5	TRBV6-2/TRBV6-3	CASSYNNQPQHF	TGTGCCAGCAGTTATAACAATCAGCCCCAGCATTTT
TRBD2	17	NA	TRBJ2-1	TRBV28	CASGYLGTSGHYNEQFF	TGTGCCAGCGGGTATCTTGGGACTAGCGGCCATTACAATGAGCAGTTCTTC
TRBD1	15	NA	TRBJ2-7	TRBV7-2	CASSPTMGQGYEQYF	TGTGCCAGCAGCCCAACAATGGGACAGGGGTACGAGCAGTACTTC
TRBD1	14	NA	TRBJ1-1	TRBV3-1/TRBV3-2	CASTSGGLGTEAFF	TGTGCCAGCACCTCAGGGGGGCTGGGCACTGAAGCTTTCTTT
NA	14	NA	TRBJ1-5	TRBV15	CATSRAVSNQPQHF	TGTGCCACCAGCAGAGCCGTGAGCAATCAGCCCCAGCATTTT
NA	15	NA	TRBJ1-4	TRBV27	CASRRRTATNEKLFF	TGTGCCAGCAGAAGAAGAACGGCAACTAATGAAAAACTGTTTTTT
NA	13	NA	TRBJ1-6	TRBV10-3	CAINRGEGSPLHF	TGTGCCATCAATCGGGGGGAAGGATCACCCCTCCACTTT
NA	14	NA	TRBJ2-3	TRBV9	CASSAMGGPDTQYF	TGTGCCAGCAGCGCTATGGGAGGTCCAGATACGCAGTATTTT
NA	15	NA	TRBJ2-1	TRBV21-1	CASSSQGGRDNEQFF	TGTGCCAGCAGCTCCCAGGGCGGGAGAGACAATGAGCAGTTCTTC
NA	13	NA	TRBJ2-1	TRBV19	CASSNLVSREQFF	TGTGCCAGTAGTAATCTAGTTTCACGGGAGCAGTTCTTC
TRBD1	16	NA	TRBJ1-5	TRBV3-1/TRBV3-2	CASSPFGQVLNQPQHF	TGTGCCAGCAGCCCATTCGGACAGGTTCTCAATCAGCCCCAGCATTTT
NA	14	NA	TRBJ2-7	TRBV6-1	CASSEGSHYYEQYF	TGTGCCAGCAGTGAAGGGTCCCACTATTACGAGCAGTACTTC
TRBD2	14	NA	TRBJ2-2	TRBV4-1	CASSPHSGSGELFF	TGCGCCAGCAGCCCCCATAGCGGGAGTGGGGAGCTGTTTTTT
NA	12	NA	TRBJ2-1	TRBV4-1	CASSLRVNEQFF	TGCGCCAGCAGCCTCAGGGTCAATGAGCAGTTCTTC
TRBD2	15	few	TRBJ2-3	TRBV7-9	CASSLTSGGTDTQYF	TGTGCCAGCAGTTTGACTAGCGGAGGCACAGATACGCAGTATTTT
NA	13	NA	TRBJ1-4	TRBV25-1	CASSDTNNEKLFF	TGTGCCAGCAGTGACACAAATAATGAAAAACTGTTTTTT
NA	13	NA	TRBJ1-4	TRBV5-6	CASSEATNEKLFF	TGTGCCAGCAGCGAGGCAACTAATGAAAAACTGTTTTTT
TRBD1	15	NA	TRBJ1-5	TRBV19	CASSIRGQGGQPQHF	TGTGCCAGTAGTATAAGGGGACAGGGAGGTCAGCCCCAGCATTTT
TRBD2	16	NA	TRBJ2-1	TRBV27	CASISSPGLEGHEQFF	TGTGCCAGCATCTCTTCGCCGGGACTAGAGGGCCATGAGCAGTTCTTC
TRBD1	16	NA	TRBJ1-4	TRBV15	CATSARQGALGEKLFF	TGTGCCACCAGCGCCAGACAGGGGGCGTTGGGTGAAAAACTGTTTTTT
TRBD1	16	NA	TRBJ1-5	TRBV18	CASSPNPGTVYQPQHF	TGTGCCAGCTCACCTAATCCAGGGACAGTTTATCAGCCCCAGCATTTT
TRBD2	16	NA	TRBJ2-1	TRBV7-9	CASSFGGGTSSNEQFF	TGTGCCAGCAGCTTCGGGGGCGGGACTAGCAGCAATGAGCAGTTCTTC
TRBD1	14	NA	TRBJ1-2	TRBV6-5	CASTLDRGNYGYTF	TGTGCCAGCACCCTGGACAGGGGGAACTATGGCTACACCTTC
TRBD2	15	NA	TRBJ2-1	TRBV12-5	CASSPRLAGINEQFF	TGTGCTTCATCCCCCCGACTAGCGGGGATAAATGAGCAGTTCTTC
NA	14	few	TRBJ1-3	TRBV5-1	CASSPEVSGNTIYF	TGCGCCAGCAGCCCCGAGGTCTCTGGAAACACCATATATTTT
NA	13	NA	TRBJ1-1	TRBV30	CAWALRGNTEAFF	TGTGCCTGGGCCCTCCGCGGGAACACTGAAGCTTTCTTT
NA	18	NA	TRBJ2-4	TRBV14	CASSQDSFAAGAKNIQYF	TGTGCCAGCAGCCAAGATTCTTTCGCCGCCGGAGCCAAAAACATTCAGTACTTC
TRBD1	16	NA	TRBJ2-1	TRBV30	CACQPRDSPSYNEQFF	TGTGCCTGCCAACCCCGGGACAGCCCTTCCTACAATGAGCAGTTCTTC
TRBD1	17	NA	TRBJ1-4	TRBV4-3	CASSQNPIGTANEKLFF	TGCGCCAGCAGCCAGAACCCGATCGGGACAGCCAATGAAAAACTGTTTTTT
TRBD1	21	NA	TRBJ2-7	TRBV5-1	CASSWGYLGQTTSSALYEQYF	TGCGCCAGCAGCTGGGGGTACCTGGGACAGACAACTTCCTCGGCCCTTTACGAGCAGTACTTC
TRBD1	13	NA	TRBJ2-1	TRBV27	CASSRQGYNEQFF	TGTGCCAGCTCGAGACAGGGCTACAATGAGCAGTTCTTC
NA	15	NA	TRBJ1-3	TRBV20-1	CSASRQEGTGNTIYF	TGCAGTGCTAGTAGACAGGAAGGGACTGGAAACACCATATATTTT
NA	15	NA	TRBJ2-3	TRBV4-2	CASSPRTVSTDTQYF	TGTGCCAGCAGCCCCAGGACTGTCTCCACAGATACGCAGTATTTT
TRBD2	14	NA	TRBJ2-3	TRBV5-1	CASSEAGVTDTQYF	TGCGCCAGCAGCGAGGCGGGAGTTACAGATACGCAGTATTTT
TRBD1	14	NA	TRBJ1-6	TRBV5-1	CASSSDRADSPLHF	TGCGCCAGCAGCTCCGACAGGGCGGATTCACCCCTCCACTTT
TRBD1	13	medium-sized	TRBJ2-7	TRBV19	CASSADRAYEQYF	TGTGCCAGTTCCGCGGACAGGGCCTACGAGCAGTACTTC
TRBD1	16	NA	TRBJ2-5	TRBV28	CASSTPGQGRQETQYF	TGTGCCAGCAGTACCCCGGGACAGGGGCGACAAGAGACCCAGTACTTC
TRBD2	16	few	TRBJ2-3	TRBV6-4	CASSAGTSDGTDTQYF	TGTGCCAGCAGCGCCGGGACTAGCGATGGCACAGATACGCAGTATTTT
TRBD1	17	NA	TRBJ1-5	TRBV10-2	CASSDSRRGTHNQPQHF	TGCGCCAGCAGTGATAGTCGCAGGGGGACCCACAATCAGCCCCAGCATTTT
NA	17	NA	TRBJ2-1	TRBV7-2	CASSLGSGTSTYNEQFF	TGTGCCAGCAGCTTAGGAAGCGGAACGTCGACTTACAATGAGCAGTTCTTC
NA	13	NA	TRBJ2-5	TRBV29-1	CSVVGDSKETQYF	TGCAGCGTTGTTGGGGACTCCAAAGAGACCCAGTACTTC
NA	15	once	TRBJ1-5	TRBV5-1	CASSLGARGNQPQHF	TGCGCCAGCAGCCTGGGGGCCAGGGGCAATCAGCCCCAGCATTTT
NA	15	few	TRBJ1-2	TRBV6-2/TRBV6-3	CASSSWRDPNYGYTF	TGTGCCAGCAGTTCCTGGAGGGATCCTAACTATGGCTACACCTTC
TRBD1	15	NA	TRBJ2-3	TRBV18	CASSPSGQGSDTQYF	TGTGCCAGCTCACCTTCGGGACAGGGTTCAGATACGCAGTATTTT
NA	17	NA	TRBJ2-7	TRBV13	CASSPRTAQSSSYEQYF	TGTGCCAGCAGCCCCCGCACAGCCCAATCGAGCTCCTACGAGCAGTACTTC